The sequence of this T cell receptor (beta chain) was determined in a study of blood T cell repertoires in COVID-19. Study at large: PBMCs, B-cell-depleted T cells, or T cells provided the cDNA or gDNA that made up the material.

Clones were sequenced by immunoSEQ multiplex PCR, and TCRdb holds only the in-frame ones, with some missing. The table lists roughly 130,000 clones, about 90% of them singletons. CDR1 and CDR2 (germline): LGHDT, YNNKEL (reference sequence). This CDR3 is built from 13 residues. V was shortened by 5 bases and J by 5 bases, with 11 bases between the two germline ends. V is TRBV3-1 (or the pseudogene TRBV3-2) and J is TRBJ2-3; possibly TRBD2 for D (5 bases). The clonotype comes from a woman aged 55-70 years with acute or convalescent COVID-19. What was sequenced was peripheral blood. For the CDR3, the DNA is TGTGCCAGCAGCACCCGAGCGGTAGATACGCAGTATTTT. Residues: CASSTRAVDTQYF.